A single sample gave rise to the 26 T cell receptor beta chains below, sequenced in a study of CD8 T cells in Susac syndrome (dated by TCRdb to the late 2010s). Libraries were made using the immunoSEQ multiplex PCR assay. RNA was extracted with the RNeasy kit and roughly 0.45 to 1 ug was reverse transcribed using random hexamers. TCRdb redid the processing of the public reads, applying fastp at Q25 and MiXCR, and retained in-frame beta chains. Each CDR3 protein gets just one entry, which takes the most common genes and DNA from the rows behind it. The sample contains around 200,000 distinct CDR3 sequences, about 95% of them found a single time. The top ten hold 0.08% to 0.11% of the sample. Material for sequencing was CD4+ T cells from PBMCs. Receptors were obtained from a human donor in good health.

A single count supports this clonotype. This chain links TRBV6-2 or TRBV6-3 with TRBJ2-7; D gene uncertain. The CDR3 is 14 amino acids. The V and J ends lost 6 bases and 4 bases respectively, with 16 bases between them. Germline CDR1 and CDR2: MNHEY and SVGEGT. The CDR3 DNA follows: TGTGCCAGCAGCGAAAGTGGCGCAGCGTACGAGCAGTACGTC. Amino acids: CASSESGAAYEQYV.

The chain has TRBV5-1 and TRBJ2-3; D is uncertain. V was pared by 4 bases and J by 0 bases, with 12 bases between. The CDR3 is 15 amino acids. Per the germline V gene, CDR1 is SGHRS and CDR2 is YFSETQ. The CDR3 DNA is TGCGCCAGCAGCGTTGACCGCGCAAGCACAGATACGCAGTATTTT. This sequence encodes CASSVDRASTDTQYF.

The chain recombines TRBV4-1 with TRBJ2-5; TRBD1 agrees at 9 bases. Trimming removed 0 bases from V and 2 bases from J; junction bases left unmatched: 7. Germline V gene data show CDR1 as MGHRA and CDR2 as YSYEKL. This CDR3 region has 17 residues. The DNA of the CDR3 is TGCGCCAGCAGCCAAGATCGAGGGACAGGGACTCAAGAGACCCAGTACTTC. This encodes CASSQDRGTGTQETQYF.

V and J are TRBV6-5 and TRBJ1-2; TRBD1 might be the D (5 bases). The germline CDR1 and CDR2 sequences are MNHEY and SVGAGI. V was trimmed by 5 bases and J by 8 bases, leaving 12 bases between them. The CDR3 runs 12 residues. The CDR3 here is CASSRGRRGYTF. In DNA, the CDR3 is TGTGCCAGCAGTAGGGGTCGGCGGGGCTACACCTTC.

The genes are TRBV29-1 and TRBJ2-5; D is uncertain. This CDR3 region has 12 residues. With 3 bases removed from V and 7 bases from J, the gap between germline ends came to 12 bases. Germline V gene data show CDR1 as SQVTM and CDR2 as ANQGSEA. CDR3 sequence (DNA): TGCAGCGTTGATGCTCCTCCTGGGACCCAGTACTTC. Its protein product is CSVDAPPGTQYF.

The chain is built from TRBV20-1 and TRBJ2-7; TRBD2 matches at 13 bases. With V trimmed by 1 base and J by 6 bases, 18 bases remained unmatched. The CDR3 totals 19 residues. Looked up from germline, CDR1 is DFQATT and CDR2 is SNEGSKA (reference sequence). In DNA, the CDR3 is TGCAGTGCTAGAGGGACTAGCGGGAGAATCGCCCCCGCCCTGGGCGAGCAGTACGTC. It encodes CSARGTSGRIAPALGEQYV.

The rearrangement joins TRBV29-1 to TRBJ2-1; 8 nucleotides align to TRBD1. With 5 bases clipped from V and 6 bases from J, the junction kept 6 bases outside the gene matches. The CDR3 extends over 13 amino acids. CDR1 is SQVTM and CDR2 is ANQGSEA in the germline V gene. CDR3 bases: TGCAGCGTTTGCCGGACAGGGAGCAATGAGCAGTTCTTC. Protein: CSVCRTGSNEQFF.

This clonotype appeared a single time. CDR3 coding DNA: TGTGCCAGCAGTTTAAGGGAAGGGGACACCATATATTTT. Its protein is CASSLREGDTIYF. This chain joins TRBV27 and TRBJ1-3; weak D call: TRBD1 (5 bases). The V and J ends lost 2 bases and 8 bases respectively, with 10 bases between them. Germline values: CDR1 MNHEY, CDR2 SMNVEV (reference sequence). This CDR3 region has 13 residues.

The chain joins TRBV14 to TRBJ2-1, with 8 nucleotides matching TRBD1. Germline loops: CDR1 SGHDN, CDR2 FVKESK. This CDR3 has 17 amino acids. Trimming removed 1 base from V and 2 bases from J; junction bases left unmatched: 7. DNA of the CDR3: TGTGCCAGCAGCCAAGTTTTAGGACAGGGCCCCTACAATGAGCAGTTCTTC. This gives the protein CASSQVLGQGPYNEQFF.

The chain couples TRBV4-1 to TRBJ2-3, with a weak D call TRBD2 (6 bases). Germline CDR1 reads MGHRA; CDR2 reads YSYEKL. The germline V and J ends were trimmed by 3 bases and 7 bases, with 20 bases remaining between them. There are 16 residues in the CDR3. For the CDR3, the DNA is TGCGCCAGCAGCCACCCAACGGGCGGGGTGACCTATACGCAGTATTTT. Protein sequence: CASSHPTGGVTYTQYF.

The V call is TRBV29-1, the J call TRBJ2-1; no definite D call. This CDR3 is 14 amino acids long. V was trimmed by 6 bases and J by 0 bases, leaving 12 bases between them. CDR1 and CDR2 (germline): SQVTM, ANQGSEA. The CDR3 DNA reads TGCAGCGTAGACACTTTTGCCTCCTACAATGAGCAGTTCTTC. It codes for CSVDTFASYNEQFF.

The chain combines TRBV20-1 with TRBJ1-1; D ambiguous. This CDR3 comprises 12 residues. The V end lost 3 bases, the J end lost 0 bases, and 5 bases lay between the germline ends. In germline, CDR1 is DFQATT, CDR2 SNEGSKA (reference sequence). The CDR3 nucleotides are TGCAGTGCTAGTCGGGTGAACACTGAAGCTTTCTTT. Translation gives CSASRVNTEAFF.

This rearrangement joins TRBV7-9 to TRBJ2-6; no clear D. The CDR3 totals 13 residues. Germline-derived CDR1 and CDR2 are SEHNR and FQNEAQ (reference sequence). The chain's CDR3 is CSTRDSGANVLTF. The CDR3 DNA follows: TGTAGCACACGAGACTCTGGGGCCAACGTCCTGACTTTC.

CDR3 sequence: CASSSDREVPYEQYV. The DNA for the CDR3 is TGTGCCAGCAGCTCCGACAGGGAGGTCCCCTACGAGCAGTACGTC. The chain combines TRBV7-9 with TRBJ2-7; weak D call: TRBD1 (7 bases). CDR1 SEHNR and CDR2 FQNEAQ come from the germline V gene (reference sequence). CDR3 length: 15 amino acids. The ends were cut back, 4 bases at V and 2 bases at J, with 15 bases in the middle.

DNA of the CDR3: TGTGCCAGCAGCCAAGTTAGCGACTCAGATACGCAGTATTTT. Translated, it gives CASSQVSDSDTQYF. This chain connects TRBV3-1 to TRBJ2-3; possibly TRBD2 for D (5 bases). CDR1 is LGHDT, CDR2 YNNKEL, per germline (reference sequence). This CDR3 spans 14 amino acids. V gave up 1 base and J gave up 4 bases, with 9 bases separating them.

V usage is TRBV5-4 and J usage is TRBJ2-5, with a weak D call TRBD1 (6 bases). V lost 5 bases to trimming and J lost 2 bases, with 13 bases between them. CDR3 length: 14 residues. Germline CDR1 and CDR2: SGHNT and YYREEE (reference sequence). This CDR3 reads CASRNDRPQETQYF. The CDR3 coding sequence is TGTGCCAGCAGAAACGACAGGCCACAAGAGACCCAGTACTTC.

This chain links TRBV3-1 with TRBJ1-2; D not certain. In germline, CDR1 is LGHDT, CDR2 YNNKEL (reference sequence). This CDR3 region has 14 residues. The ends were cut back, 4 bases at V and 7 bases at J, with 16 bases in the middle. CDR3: CASSPGLSGLGYTF. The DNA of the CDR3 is TGTGCCAGCAGCCCTGGACTTTCGGGCCTTGGCTACACCTTC.

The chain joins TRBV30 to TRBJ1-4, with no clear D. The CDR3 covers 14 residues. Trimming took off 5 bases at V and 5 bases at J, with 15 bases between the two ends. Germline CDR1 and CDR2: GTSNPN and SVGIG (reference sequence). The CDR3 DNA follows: TGTGCCTGGGGATCGCGCAGGTCGAATGAAAAACTGTTTTTT. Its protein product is CAWGSRRSNEKLFF. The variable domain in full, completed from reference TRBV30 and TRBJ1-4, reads SQTIHQWPATLVQPVGSPLSLECTVEGTSNPNLYWYRQAAGRGLQLLFYSVGIGQISSEVPQNLSASRPQDRQFILSSKKLLLSDSGFYLCAWGSRRSNEKLFFGSGTQLSVL.

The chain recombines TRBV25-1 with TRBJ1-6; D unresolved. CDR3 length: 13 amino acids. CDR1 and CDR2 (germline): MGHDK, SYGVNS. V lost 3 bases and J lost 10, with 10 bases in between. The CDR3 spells CASSETRGSPLHF. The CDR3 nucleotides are TGTGCCAGCAGTGAGACTCGAGGATCACCCCTCCACTTT.

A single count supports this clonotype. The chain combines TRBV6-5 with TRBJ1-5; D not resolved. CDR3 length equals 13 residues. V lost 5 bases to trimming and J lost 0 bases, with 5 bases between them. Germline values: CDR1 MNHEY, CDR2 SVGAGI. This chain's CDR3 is CASSTHSNQPQHF. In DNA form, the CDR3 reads TGTGCCAGCAGTACGCATAGCAATCAGCCCCAGCATTTT.

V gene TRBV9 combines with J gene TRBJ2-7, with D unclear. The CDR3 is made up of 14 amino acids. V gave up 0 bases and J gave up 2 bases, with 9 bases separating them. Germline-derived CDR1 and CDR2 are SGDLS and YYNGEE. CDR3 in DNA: TGTGCCAGCAGCGTAGGTCCGAGACCCTACGAGCAGTACGTC. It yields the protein CASSVGPRPYEQYV.

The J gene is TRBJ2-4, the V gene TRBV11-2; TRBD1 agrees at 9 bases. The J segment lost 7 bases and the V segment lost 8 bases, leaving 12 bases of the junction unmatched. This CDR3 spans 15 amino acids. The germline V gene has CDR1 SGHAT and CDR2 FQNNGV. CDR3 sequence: CASRRAGQGLNIQYF. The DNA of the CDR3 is TGTGCCAGCCGGAGGGCGGGACAGGGCCTTAACATTCAGTACTTC.

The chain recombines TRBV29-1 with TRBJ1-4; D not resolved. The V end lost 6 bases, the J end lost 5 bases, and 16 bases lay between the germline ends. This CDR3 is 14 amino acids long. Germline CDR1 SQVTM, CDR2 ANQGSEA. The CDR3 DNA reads TGCAGCGTGGGCTCAACAGCTTCCAATGAAAAACTGTTTTTT. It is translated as CSVGSTASNEKLFF.

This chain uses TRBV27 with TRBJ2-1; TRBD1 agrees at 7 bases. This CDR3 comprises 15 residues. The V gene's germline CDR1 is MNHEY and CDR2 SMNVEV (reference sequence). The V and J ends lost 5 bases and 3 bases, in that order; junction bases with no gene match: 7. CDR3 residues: CASSARQGSYNEQFF. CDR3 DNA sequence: TGTGCCAGCAGTGCGCGACAGGGAAGCTACAATGAGCAGTTCTTC.

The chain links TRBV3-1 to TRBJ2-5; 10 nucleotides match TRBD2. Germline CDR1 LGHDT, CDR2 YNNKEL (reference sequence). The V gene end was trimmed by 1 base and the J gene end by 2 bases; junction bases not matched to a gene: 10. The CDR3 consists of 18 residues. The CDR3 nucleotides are TGTGCCAGCAGCCAAGGTTTCTCAGCGGGGGGGCCGCAAGAGACCCAGTACTTC. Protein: CASSQGFSAGGPQETQYF.

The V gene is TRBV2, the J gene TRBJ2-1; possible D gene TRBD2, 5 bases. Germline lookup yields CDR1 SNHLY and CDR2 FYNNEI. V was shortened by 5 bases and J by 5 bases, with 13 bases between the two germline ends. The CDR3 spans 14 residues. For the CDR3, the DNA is TGTGCCAGCAGTACTAGAAACGGTCACAATGAGCAGTTCTTC. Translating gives CASSTRNGHNEQFF.